This T cell receptor (beta chain) was sequenced for a study of cytomegalovirus exposure and HLA in healthy donors (dated by TCRdb to the late 2010s). Study-wide context: A later analysis indicated that the 90 to 150 validation repertoires were generated on the platform also employed for the 670 or so repertoires of the first cohort. The aim of the study was to test whether cataloging public T cell receptors could identify signatures of past pathogen exposure. Along with the approximately 700-subject first cohort, a separate validation cohort of more than 90 different subjects was used. High-throughput TCR immunosequencing, statistical association of individual TCRs with disease status, and machine learning were combined to predict cytomegalovirus infection status. What the study reported, not specific to this receptor: Across donors, most TCR sequences were observed very rarely, whereas some public TCRs were present in many individuals. The classifier was reported to diagnose cytomegalovirus status with high specificity and sensitivity in both the original and validation cohorts. A later analysis found that TCRs clustered in the first cohort also tended to co-occur in the 120 validation repertoires, with about 94% of cluster scores above 0. Three of the identified cytomegalovirus-associated TCR beta chains were confirmed in vitro to be specific for cytomegalovirus antigens. It was suggested by the authors that the approach could potentially be generalized to other disease states and immunological phenotypes. The study gave a list of some 150 TCR beta chains associated with cytomegalovirus. A later analysis had no HLA typing for the validation cohort, so co-occurrence there was scored across all 110 or so repertoires.

For this clone: It has no known antigen specificity. Per-nucleotide qualities are absent, and no much larger clonotype sits a single base away.

The germline V gene encodes CDR1 SEHNR and CDR2 FQNEAQ (reference sequence). The CDR3, from cysteine to phenylalanine, totals 16 residues. Only the CDR3 DNA is retained, 48 bases long and in frame from the first base. At the junction V is shortened by 1 base and J by 6 bases, with 18 bases in between. Library creation used the immunoSEQ multiplex PCR assay. In the source study's methods: A statistical classification framework was built to diagnose cytomegalovirus status from the catalog of TCR beta chain sequences. TCRdb obtained this table from immuneACCESS and retained in-frame rearrangements with V and J assigned. These tables miss some clones; where compared with another copy, unresolved V genes account for less than half of the shortfall, and the remainder is unexplained. D and trimming come from the DNA, and the V and J calls and clone size come from that table. The sample data list some 130,000 clones, and about 91% of these were observed just once. The ten largest clones capture 1% to 1.5% of the sample.

Donors formed part of the validation cohort, which comprised over a hundred subjects and was distinct from the first cohort of 666 subjects. The chain joins TRBV7-9 to TRBJ1-2, and TRBD1 may be the D gene, going by 6 matching bases. The clonotype comes from a woman between 18 and 29 years old in good health and CMV-seronegative. Material: PBMCs. The sequenced DNA is TGTGCCAGCAGCTTAGTGGAAGGACAGAAATACCATGGCTACACCTTC. This translates into CASSLVEGQKYHGYTF.